The rows below give T cell receptor beta chains drawn from one sample of a study of persistence of HIV-infected CD4 T cells. Antigens of these TCRs are unknown. The table came from immunoSEQ multiplex PCR; TCRdb's copy has only in-frame clones and leaves some out. This table holds around 35,000 clones, 65% to 85% found once. The sequenced sample was CD4+ T cells sorted from PBMCs after approximately 20-hour stimulation, obtained from a patient who received antiretroviral therapy. The receptor source for this set is an adult man with HIV who was CMV-seropositive. CDR3s include the opening cysteine and the closing phenylalanine or tryptophan. The order of the fields is V gene, clone size, J gene, D gene, CDR3 protein, CDR3 DNA. D genes are given only for firm matches. Rows give clone size only sometimes, using once, few, many, or a class for an expanded clone.

TRBV5-1	-	TRBJ2-7	-	CASSLELISYEQYF	TGCGCCAGCAGCTTGGAACTGATATCCTACGAGCAGTACTTC
TRBV6-1	-	TRBJ1-2	TRBD1	CASRERGDRGRTGYGYTF	TGTGCCAGCAGGGAACGAGGGGACAGGGGGCGGACAGGCTATGGCTACACCTTC
TRBV7-3	-	TRBJ2-5	-	CASSSGPTPSTEETQYF	TGTGCCAGCAGCTCGGGACCTACTCCTTCTACTGAAGAGACCCAGTACTTC
TRBV24-1	-	TRBJ2-3	TRBD2	CATSGTSGPTDTQYF	TGTGCCACCAGTGGGACTAGCGGACCCACAGATACGCAGTATTTT
TRBV19	few	TRBJ2-7	-	CASSTSGFRIYEQYF	TGTGCCAGTAGTACTTCAGGGTTTAGGATTTACGAGCAGTACTTC
TRBV18	-	TRBJ1-1	-	CASSTGGGQDEAFF	TGTGCCAGCTCCACCGGGGGGGGGCAAGATGAAGCTTTCTTT
TRBV7-9	-	TRBJ2-3	-	CASSLSGSTDTQYF	TGTGCCAGCAGCTTGAGCGGGTCGACAGATACGCAGTATTTT
TRBV5-6	-	TRBJ1-2	TRBD1	CASSYRDRERGYGYTF	TGTGCCAGCAGTTACCGGGACAGGGAAAGAGGGTATGGCTACACCTTC
TRBV27	-	TRBJ1-6	TRBD1	CASSLEWEGARNSPLHF	TGTGCCAGCAGTTTAGAGTGGGAGGGGGCGCGCAATTCACCCCTCCACTTT
TRBV29-1	-	TRBJ2-7	TRBD2	CAGGDFTYEQYF	TGCGCCGGGGGGGATTTCACCTACGAGCAGTACTTC
TRBV28	once	TRBJ1-2	-	CASSLYRQGLLGGYTF	TGTGCCAGCAGTTTATATAGGCAGGGCCTCCTCGGAGGCTACACCTTC
TRBV9	-	TRBJ2-7	TRBD1	CASSVGVGGAKIGEQYF	TGTGCCAGCAGCGTAGGAGTAGGGGGCGCAAAGATCGGCGAGCAGTACTTC
TRBV10-3	-	TRBJ1-4	-	CASRTDGGNEKLFF	TGTGCCTCCAGGACAGACGGAGGTAATGAAAAACTGTTTTTT
TRBV2	once	TRBJ1-2	-	CASSADPTGYTF	TGTGCCAGCAGCGCCGACCCGACTGGCTACACCTTC
TRBV6-5	-	TRBJ2-2	-	CASSSIAGGELFF	TGTGCCAGCAGTTCGATAGCCGGCGGGGAGCTGTTTTTT
TRBV29-1	-	TRBJ2-7	-	CSVSARGAYEQYF	TGCAGCGTCTCCGCCAGGGGAGCCTACGAGCAGTACTTC
TRBV12-3/TRBV12-4	-	TRBJ1-3	-	CASRVSNGNTIYF	TGTGCCAGCAGGGTGAGCAACGGAAACACCATATATTTT
TRBV2	few	TRBJ1-6	-	CASSEVGFRLQGSPLHF	TGTGCCAGCAGTGAAGTCGGGTTTCGGCTTCAGGGTTCACCCCTCCACTTT
TRBV5-1	-	TRBJ1-3	TRBD1	CASSAGGGQGNTIYF	TGCGCCAGCAGCGCCGGAGGGGGCCAGGGAAACACCATATATTTT
TRBV6-6	-	TRBJ1-6	TRBD1	CASSTQDRGTGSPLHF	TGTGCCAGCAGTACCCAGGACAGGGGGACAGGATCACCCCTCCACTTT
TRBV9	-	TRBJ2-7	TRBD1	CASSTGGQGAYEQYF	TGTGCCAGCAGCACTGGGGGACAGGGGGCCTACGAGCAGTACTTC
TRBV6-1	-	TRBJ2-7	-	CASSSPGGLDEQYF	TGTGCCAGCAGTTCCCCGGGGGGCCTGGACGAGCAGTACTTC
TRBV9	-	TRBJ1-4	TRBD1	CASTLTGATNEKLFF	TGTGCCAGCACTTTAACAGGGGCAACTAATGAAAAACTGTTTTTT
TRBV11-1	-	TRBJ2-1	-	CASSLTGNEQFF	TGTGCCAGCAGCTTGACAGGTAATGAGCAGTTCTTC
TRBV27	-	TRBJ1-6	-	CASRTVNSPLHF	TGTGCCAGCAGAACAGTGAACTCACCCCTCCACTTT
TRBV28	once	TRBJ2-4	-	CASSYPGTVAKNIQYF	TGTGCCAGCAGTTACCCAGGGACCGTAGCCAAAAACATTCAGTACTTC
TRBV5-4	once	TRBJ2-5	-	CASSVSEGAKTQYF	TGTGCCAGCAGTGTGTCGGAGGGGGCAAAGACCCAGTACTTC
TRBV6-5	once	TRBJ2-2	-	CASRDINTGELFF	TGTGCCAGCAGGGACATTAACACCGGGGAGCTGTTTTTT
TRBV7-2	-	TRBJ2-1	TRBD2	CASSSLAGGTDEQFF	TGTGCCAGCAGCTCCCTAGCGGGGGGAACGGATGAGCAGTTCTTC
TRBV4-2	-	TRBJ2-3	-	CASSPRGGSTDTQYF	TGTGCCAGCAGCCCTCGAGGGGGTAGCACAGATACGCAGTATTTT
TRBV19	few	TRBJ1-5	-	CASSPGRGNQPQHF	TGTGCCAGTAGCCCGGGACGGGGCAATCAGCCCCAGCATTTT
TRBV14	-	TRBJ1-1	-	CASSPQTGIRNTEAFF	TGTGCCAGCAGCCCACAGACGGGGATACGAAACACTGAAGCTTTCTTT
TRBV28	few	TRBJ1-4	TRBD1	CASSSEEQGGEKLFF	TGTGCCAGCAGTTCTGAGGAACAGGGGGGGGAAAAACTGTTTTTT
TRBV24-1	-	TRBJ1-4	TRBD1	CATPRDRGAVEDEKLFF	TGTGCCACCCCCCGGGACAGGGGGGCGGTGGAGGATGAAAAACTGTTTTTT
TRBV28	-	TRBJ1-6	-	CASTVAGANSPLHF	TGTGCCAGCACCGTCGCGGGGGCTAATTCACCCCTCCACTTT
TRBV27	-	TRBJ1-1	-	CASSYRSNTEAFF	TGTGCCAGCAGTTACAGGTCGAACACTGAAGCTTTCTTT
TRBV28	-	TRBJ1-4	-	CASSLSQGNEKLFF	TGTGCCAGCAGTTTATCACAGGGAAATGAAAAACTGTTTTTT
TRBV18	-	TRBJ1-1	-	CASSISGNTEAFF	TGTGCCAGCTCAATTTCGGGGAACACTGAAGCTTTCTTT
TRBV7-2	-	TRBJ2-2	TRBD2	CASSLERGAAGELFF	TGTGCCAGCAGCTTAGAGCGGGGGGCGGCCGGGGAGCTGTTTTTT
TRBV19	-	TRBJ2-2	TRBD1	CASSTPGQGTGELFF	TGTGCCAGTAGCACTCCGGGACAGGGGACCGGGGAGCTGTTTTTT
TRBV6-5	-	TRBJ2-7	TRBD1	CASITDRLAYEQYF	TGTGCCAGCATTACGGACAGGCTCGCCTACGAGCAGTACTTC
TRBV15	-	TRBJ1-4	-	CATSSYTDEKLFF	TGTGCCACCAGCAGTTACACCGATGAAAAACTGTTTTTT
TRBV3-1/TRBV3-2	-	TRBJ2-2	TRBD1	CASSQAPGQGALPNTGELFF	TGTGCCAGCAGCCAAGCGCCGGGACAGGGGGCACTCCCGAACACCGGGGAGCTGTTTTTT
TRBV7-2	once	TRBJ1-1	-	CATTLRTNTEAFF	TGTGCCACCACTTTAAGGACGAACACTGAAGCTTTCTTT
TRBV5-1	-	TRBJ1-4	TRBD1	CASSLAGGTNEKLFF	TGCGCCAGCAGCTTGGCAGGGGGGACTAATGAAAAACTGTTTTTT
TRBV2	-	TRBJ2-4	TRBD2	CASSGEANLAGGENIQYF	TGTGCCAGCAGTGGGGAGGCCAATCTAGCGGGGGGAGAAAACATTCAGTACTTC
TRBV28	once	TRBJ1-1	-	CASSFQNTEAFF	TGTGCCAGCAGTTTCCAGAACACTGAAGCTTTCTTT
TRBV5-5	-	TRBJ1-2	-	CASSLRPTGTPNYGYTF	TGTGCCAGCAGCCTACGCCCAACAGGGACACCTAACTATGGCTACACCTTC
TRBV4-1	-	TRBJ1-2	TRBD1	CASSQGGTAYGYTF	TGCGCCAGCAGCCAAGGCGGGACAGCCTATGGCTACACCTTC
TRBV28	-	TRBJ1-4	-	CASSLGGTDEKLFF	TGTGCCAGCAGTTTAGGGGGAACGGATGAAAAACTGTTTTTT
TRBV6-5	-	TRBJ2-7	-	CASSYARQRGYEQYF	TGTGCCAGCAGTTACGCGCGGCAGCGCGGATACGAGCAGTACTTC